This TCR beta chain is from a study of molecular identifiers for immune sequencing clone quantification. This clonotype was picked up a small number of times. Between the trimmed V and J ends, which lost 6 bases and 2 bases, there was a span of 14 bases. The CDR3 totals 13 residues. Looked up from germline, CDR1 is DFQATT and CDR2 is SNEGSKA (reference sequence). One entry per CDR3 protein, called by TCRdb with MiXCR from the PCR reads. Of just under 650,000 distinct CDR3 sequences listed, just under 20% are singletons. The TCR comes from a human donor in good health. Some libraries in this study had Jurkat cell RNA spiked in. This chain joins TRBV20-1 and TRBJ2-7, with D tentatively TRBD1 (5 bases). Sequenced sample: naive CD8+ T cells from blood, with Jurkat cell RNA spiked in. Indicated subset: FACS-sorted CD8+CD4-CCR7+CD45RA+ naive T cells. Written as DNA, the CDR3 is TGCAGTGCCGCCAGGGATTCCACCTACGAGCAGTACTTC. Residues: CSAARDSTYEQYF.